The 21 T cell receptor beta chains in this list originate from one sample, sequenced in a study of identical twins. TCRdb called the 5' RACE reads again in MiXCR, with one record for every CDR3 protein. The data show a few hundred thousand distinct CDR3 sequences, roughly 13% seen once. These records were also assigned to another study, of yellow fever vaccine responses in identical twins.

Sequencing was done on a sample of memory (CD45RO+) T cells sorted from blood. The receptors shown here come from a woman between 18 and 29 years old in good health.

The chain has TRBV5-1 and TRBJ1-2; D may be TRBD1 (6 bases). CDR1 and CDR2 (germline): SGHRS, YFSETQ. The CDR3 has 17 residues. V lost 2 bases to trimming and J lost 0 bases, with 17 bases between them. The CDR3 nucleotides are TGCGCCAGCAGCTTAAAGGGGGGGCAAGGCCCTAACTATGGCTACACCTTC. Its translation: CASSLKGGQGPNYGYTF.

There are a few counts of this clonotype. This chain connects TRBV5-1 to TRBJ2-7; no definite D call. V shed 0 bases and J shed 2 bases, with 9 bases lying between them. The CDR3 is made up of 14 amino acids. Germline V gene sequence: CDR1 SGHRS, CDR2 YFSETQ. CDR3 in DNA: TGCGCCAGCAGCTTGGGGAATTGGGCCTACGAGCAGTACTTC. Its translation: CASSLGNWAYEQYF.

This clonotype was recorded at least ten times. The CDR3 DNA reads TGTGCCAGCAGTTACTGGACTAGCGGGATCTACGAGCAGTACTTC. It is translated as CASSYWTSGIYEQYF. The chain couples TRBV6-5 to TRBJ2-7; 12 nucleotides agree with TRBD2. V was clipped by 1 base and J by 3 bases; unmatched bases: 1. Per germline, CDR1 MNHEY and CDR2 SVGAGI. The CDR3 consists of 15 residues.

The rearrangement joins TRBV5-1 to TRBJ2-6; no reliable D call. Germline assignment: CDR1 SGHRS and CDR2 YFSETQ. The V end was cut by 4 bases, the J end by 2 bases, with 10 bases between. This CDR3 spans 15 amino acids. Here the CDR3 DNA reads TGCGCCAGCAGCCCGGACGATGCTGGGGCCAACGTCCTGACTTTC. As protein: CASSPDDAGANVLTF.

This clonotype came up a few times. The chain employs TRBV10-1 and TRBJ2-7, with 9 bases lining up with TRBD1. Germline CDR1 and CDR2: WNHNN and SYGVQD (reference sequence). The CDR3 totals 13 residues. Trimming at V came to 8 bases and at J to 4 bases, leaving 6 bases not matched to a gene. CDR3 in amino acids: CASLRDREYEQYF. The CDR3 bases are TGCGCCAGCCTCCGGGACAGGGAGTACGAGCAGTACTTC.

This clonotype was counted ten times or more. This chain uses TRBV7-2 with TRBJ2-2; 7 bases line up with TRBD1. The germline gives CDR1 SGHTA, CDR2 FQGNSA. CDR3 length: 17 residues. V lost 5 bases to trimming and J lost 1 base; unmatched junction nucleotides: 10. CDR3 nucleotide sequence: TGTGCCAGCAGCCATCCTGCAGGGGGTCGGAACACCGGGGAGCTGTTTTTT. It specifies CASSHPAGGRNTGELFF.

The V call is TRBV7-8, the J call TRBJ2-1; 10 bases match TRBD2. J gave up 8 bases and V 1 base, and 8 bases lay outside the gene matches. Germline V gene lookup returns CDR1 SGHVS and CDR2 FQNEAQ. The CDR3 runs to 16 residues. CDR3 residues: CASSLVPGLAAYEQFF. As DNA, the CDR3 is TGTGCCAGCAGCTTAGTTCCAGGACTAGCGGCCTATGAGCAGTTCTTC.

This sequence joins TRBV29-1 and TRBJ2-5; 10 bases map to TRBD2. The germline gives CDR1 SQVTM, CDR2 ANQGSEA. V shed 4 bases and J 5 bases; nucleotides not matched to a gene: 10. The CDR3 length is 15 residues. CDR3 bases: TGCAGCGTTGCGATACTAGCGGGGATGTCGGAGACCCAGTACTTC. Translated: CSVAILAGMSETQYF.

The chain couples TRBV5-3 to TRBJ2-7, with 10 nucleotides matching TRBD1. TRBV5-3 qualifies as an ORF whose function is uncertain. J was trimmed by 2 bases and V by 5 bases; bases with no gene match: 7. The CDR3 covers 15 residues. In DNA, the CDR3 is TGTGCCAGAAGGCCACCGGGACAGGGGACCTACGAGCAGTACTTC. It encodes CARRPPGQGTYEQYF.

The CDR3 DNA sequence: TGTGCCAGCAGTTACTCGCTAGCGGGGGGCACAGATACGCAGTATTTT. Its protein is CASSYSLAGGTDTQYF. J is TRBJ2-3 and V is TRBV6-5; TRBD2 matches 10 bases. The V and J ends lost 0 bases and 1 base, in that order; junction bases with no gene match: 1. This CDR3 is built from 16 residues. Germline values: CDR1 MNHEY, CDR2 SVGAGI.

The chain combines TRBV3-1 with TRBJ2-3, with 8 bases aligning to TRBD1. Germline CDR1 reads LGHDT; CDR2 reads YNNKEL (reference sequence). CDR3 size: 15 residues. V dropped 1 base and J dropped 7; count of bases not matched to a gene: 7. The CDR3 here is CASSQVPGGINTQYF. CDR3 nucleotide sequence: TGTGCCAGCAGCCAAGTCCCAGGGGGCATAAATACGCAGTATTTT.

The chain recombines TRBV20-1 with TRBJ2-1, with 10 bases that match TRBD2. The length of the CDR3 is 13 residues. Germline lookup yields CDR1 DFQATT and CDR2 SNEGSKA (reference sequence). The CDR3 nucleotides are TGCGGGGTGGCTAGCGGGAGCTACAATGAGCAGTTCTTC. It codes for CGVASGSYNEQFF.

This clonotype has at least ten counts. This chain links TRBV5-1 with TRBJ1-6; unclear D gene. There are 15 residues in the CDR3. V was cut by 5 bases and J by 5 bases, with 14 bases left in between. Per the germline V gene, CDR1 is SGHRS and CDR2 is YFSETQ. DNA for the CDR3: TGCGCCAGCAGTTCCGGTGTGATGGATAATTCACCCCTCCACTTT. It encodes CASSSGVMDNSPLHF.

This clonotype was found a few times. This chain links TRBV10-1 with TRBJ2-4; D may be TRBD2 (5 bases). The CDR3 spans 12 residues. V lost 0 bases to trimming and J lost 9 bases, with 6 bases between them. Germline V gene lookup returns CDR1 WNHNN and CDR2 SYGVQD (reference sequence). CDR3 sequence reads: CASSESGLIQYF. The CDR3, as DNA: TGCGCCAGCAGTGAGTCTGGACTCATTCAGTACTTC.

This chain joins TRBV5-1 and TRBJ1-1; 7 positions match TRBD1. J gave up 5 bases and V 3 bases, and 13 bases lay outside the gene matches. The CDR3 spans 16 residues. CDR1 and CDR2 from the germline V gene are SGHRS and YFSETQ. CDR3 bases: TGCGCCAGCAGCTACGGAGATAGACAGGGAGGGACTGAAGCTTTCTTT. This codes for CASSYGDRQGGTEAFF.

The chain is built from TRBV6-5 and TRBJ2-1, with D perhaps TRBD2 (7 bases). In germline, CDR1 is MNHEY, CDR2 SVGAGI. V dropped 2 bases and J dropped 2 bases, with 10 bases sitting between them. This CDR3 is built from 15 residues. CDR3 in amino acids: CASSYGGAPYNEQFF. The CDR3 DNA follows: TGTGCCAGCAGTTACGGGGGGGCGCCCTACAATGAGCAGTTCTTC.

This chain uses TRBV3-1 with TRBJ2-3; D possibly matches TRBD1 or TRBD2 (5 bases each). In germline, CDR1 is LGHDT, CDR2 YNNKEL (reference sequence). This CDR3 is 12 amino acids long. V was trimmed by 4 bases and J by 7 bases, leaving 9 bases between them. CDR3 nucleotide sequence: TGTGCCAGCAGCCGAGGGGTACATACGCAGTATTTT. Protein: CASSRGVHTQYF.

This clonotype occurred a few times. The rearrangement uses TRBV28 and TRBJ2-7; TRBD2 matches 8 bases. Germline V gene lookup returns CDR1 MDHEN and CDR2 SYDVKM. J lost 3 bases, V lost 10 bases, and 5 bases had no gene match. The CDR3 consists of 12 residues. CDR3 in amino acids: CAIAGTNYEQYF. In DNA form, the CDR3 reads TGTGCCATAGCGGGAACGAACTACGAGCAGTACTTC.

The chain joins TRBV15 to TRBJ2-7; TRBD1 matches 9 bases. The germline gives CDR1 LNHNV, CDR2 YYDKDF (reference sequence). Trimming cost V 6 bases and J 3 bases; bases outside gene matches: 3. This CDR3 is built from 13 residues. The CDR3 DNA reads TGTGCCACCAGAAGGGGACAGGGCTACGAGCAGTACTTC. Protein: CATRRGQGYEQYF.

The table lists this clonotype with many counts. V is TRBV14 and J is TRBJ2-1; 13 bases are a match to TRBD2. This CDR3 has 15 residues. The V segment lost 4 bases and the J segment 8 bases; nucleotides outside the gene matches: 5. The germline gives CDR1 SGHDN, CDR2 FVKESK. This chain's CDR3 is CASSRLAGGSHEQFF. CDR3 nucleotide sequence: TGTGCCAGCAGCCGACTAGCGGGAGGCAGTCATGAGCAGTTCTTC.

This clonotype was counted ten times or more. This chain links TRBV7-6 with TRBJ2-1; 8 bases are a match to TRBD2. V gave up 2 bases and J gave up 4 bases; unmatched junction bases: 10. The CDR3 sequence is 17 residues long. Germline values: CDR1 SGHVS, CDR2 FNYEAQ. As DNA, the CDR3 is TGTGCCAGCAGCTTATTGAGTTCGGGGGGGGGATACAATGAGCAGTTCTTC. It codes for CASSLLSSGGGYNEQFF.